Shown below are 23 T cell receptor beta chains from a single sample sequenced in a study of shared clonotypes between healthy human individuals. Profiling relied on immunoSEQ multiplex PCR, and the TCRdb table lists in-frame clones only, not all of them. The sample includes roughly 1,800,000 clones, about 95% of them seen just once. Naive CD8 cells comprised CD45RO-negative, CCR7-positively selected cells, excluding terminally differentiated effector memory CD45RA+ cells. The specimen sequenced was naive CD8+ T cells sorted from blood. Source of these receptors: a man aged 18 to 30 in good health.

This clone has just one count. J is TRBJ2-2 and V is TRBV5-6, with D possibly matching TRBD1 (5 bases). The CDR3 loop spans 14 amino acids. CDR1 is SGHDT, CDR2 YYEEEE, per germline. The V and J ends lost 4 bases and 2 bases respectively, with 9 bases between them. The DNA of the CDR3 is TGTGCCAGCAGCGCGACAGAAAACACCGGGGAGCTGTTTTTT. It is translated as CASSATENTGELFF.

The chain is built from TRBV28 and TRBJ2-7, with D maybe TRBD2 (6 bases). Germline values: CDR1 MDHEN, CDR2 SYDVKM. V lost 3 bases, J lost 4 bases, and 10 bases lay in between. This CDR3 spans 13 amino acids. The CDR3 is CASSFREAYEQYF. As DNA, the CDR3 is TGTGCCAGCAGTTTTAGGGAGGCTTACGAGCAGTACTTC.

J is TRBJ1-1 and V is TRBV7-6; the D is unclear. CDR1 and CDR2 from the germline V gene are SGHVS and FNYEAQ. Between the trimmed V and J ends, which lost 6 bases and 4 bases, there was a span of 9 bases. The CDR3 sequence is 12 residues long. DNA of the CDR3: TGTGCCAGCAGTTCCCTCGGCACTGAAGCTTTCTTT. Translation: CASSSLGTEAFF.

The rearrangement uses TRBV15 and TRBJ1-5; 7 nucleotides match TRBD1. Germline loops: CDR1 LNHNV, CDR2 YYDKDF (reference sequence). This CDR3 has 18 amino acids. J lost 5 bases, V lost 0 bases, and 13 bases had no gene match. As DNA, the CDR3 is TGTGCCACCAGCAGAGATGGCCCTACGACAGGGTGGGATCAGCCCCAGCATTTT. It yields the protein CATSRDGPTTGWDQPQHF.

The chain is built from TRBV4-1 and TRBJ2-6; no definite D call. The CDR3 contains 18 residues. Germline V gene data show CDR1 as MGHRA and CDR2 as YSYEKL. Trimming cost V 3 bases and J 0 bases, with 15 bases left between them. This CDR3 reads CASSQASKGLSGANVLTF. CDR3 DNA: TGCGCCAGCAGCCAGGCCAGCAAGGGTCTCTCTGGGGCCAACGTCCTGACTTTC.

J is TRBJ2-3 and V is TRBV5-4; 8 bases are a match to TRBD2. V shed 2 bases, J shed 2 bases, and the junction held 4 bases outside the gene matches. Germline V CDR1 and CDR2: SGHNT, YYREEE (reference sequence). This CDR3 comprises 15 residues. CDR3: CASSFVAGSTDTQYF. CDR3 in DNA: TGTGCCAGCAGCTTCGTAGCGGGGTCCACAGATACGCAGTATTTT.

The chain uses TRBV11-2 and TRBJ2-7; D uncertain. The CDR3 covers 13 residues. V was shortened by 7 bases and J by 1 base, with 11 bases between the two germline ends. Germline V gene data show CDR1 as SGHAT and CDR2 as FQNNGV. This CDR3 reads CASTRIGSYEQYF. CDR3 nucleotide sequence: TGTGCCAGCACCAGGATAGGGTCCTACGAGCAGTACTTC.

CDR3 nucleotide sequence: TGTGCCAGCAGCTCCGCCGAGGGCCCCGGGGAGCTGTTTTTT. It is translated as CASSSAEGPGELFF. The J gene is TRBJ2-2, the V gene TRBV7-9; D is possibly TRBD2 (5 bases). Germline V gene data show CDR1 as SEHNR and CDR2 as FQNEAQ (reference sequence). The CDR3 is 14 amino acids. V lost 4 bases to trimming and J lost 6 bases, with 12 bases between them.

The sample holds one count of this clone. The chain employs TRBV7-8 and TRBJ1-5, with unresolved D. The CDR3 runs 17 residues. The V end lost 5 bases, the J end lost 0 bases, and 17 bases lay between the germline ends. CDR1 is SGHVS, CDR2 FQNEAQ, per germline. The CDR3: CASSLYPSRDSNQPQHF. The CDR3 DNA is TGTGCCAGCAGCCTATATCCTAGCAGAGATAGCAATCAGCCCCAGCATTTT.

The V and J genes are TRBV4-3 and TRBJ2-7, with D unclear. The CDR3 is 13 amino acids. Trimming removed 3 bases from V and 2 bases from J, with 8 bases in between. The germline CDR1 and CDR2 sequences are LGHNA and YSLEER. CDR3: CASSHFLTYEQYF. The CDR3 DNA reads as TGCGCCAGCAGCCATTTCCTTACCTACGAGCAGTACTTC.

The chain recombines TRBV5-6 with TRBJ2-7; TRBD1 is a possible D gene (6 bases). Per the germline V gene, CDR1 is SGHDT and CDR2 is YYEEEE. This CDR3 contains 12 residues. V was pared by 4 bases and J by 3 bases, with 8 bases between. CDR3 coding DNA: TGTGCCAGCAGCGAACAGGGCTACGAGCAGTACTTC. It specifies CASSEQGYEQYF.

The chain has TRBV27 and TRBJ1-2, with D hard to call. From germline, CDR1 is MNHEY and CDR2 SMNVEV (reference sequence). The CDR3 has 15 residues. The V end lost 5 bases, the J end lost 4 bases, and 17 bases lay between the germline ends. The CDR3 bases are TGTGCCAGCAGTACCTCACCGGACCCCCCCTATGGCTACACCTTC. Translating gives CASSTSPDPPYGYTF.

The chain recombines TRBV15 with TRBJ2-2, with 8 positions matching TRBD2. The length of the CDR3 is 18 residues. V lost 3 bases and J lost 3; bases outside the gene matches: 12. Germline CDR1 LNHNV, CDR2 YYDKDF (reference sequence). The CDR3 region has the DNA TGTGCCACCAGCAGCGCCGGGTGGGGACTAGGCGACACCGGGGAGCTGTTTTTT. Its translation is CATSSAGWGLGDTGELFF. The full variable domain, its missing parts supplied by reference TRBV15 and TRBJ2-2, is DAMVIQNPRYQVTQFGKPVTLSCSQTLNHNVMYWYQQKSSQAPKLLFHYYDKDFNNEADTPDNFQSRRPNTSFCFLDIRSPGLGDTAMYLCATSSAGWGLGDTGELFFGEGSRLTVL.

About this clone itself: Other DNA sequences in the same sample also yield this CDR3. V and J are TRBV9 and TRBJ1-1; weak D call: TRBD1 (5 bases). The CDR3 sequence is 13 residues long. Trimming removed 3 bases from V and 4 bases from J, with 10 bases in between. Germline loops: CDR1 SGDLS, CDR2 YYNGEE. In DNA form, the CDR3 reads TGTGCCAGCAGCGCGGGGGGAAGCACTGAAGCTTTCTTT. Protein: CASSAGGSTEAFF. The full variable domain, completed using reference TRBV9 and TRBJ1-1, is DSGVTQTPKHLITATGQRVTLRCSPRSGDLSVYWYQQSLDQGLQFLIQYYNGEERAKGNILERFSAQQFPDLHSELNLSSLELGDSALYFCASSAGGSTEAFFGQGTRLTVV.

The V and J genes are TRBV16 and TRBJ1-5, with D maybe TRBD1 (5 bases). Trimming shortened V by 3 bases and J by 2 bases, and 17 bases separated the two germline ends. This CDR3 is 17 amino acids long. CDR1 is KGHSY and CDR2 is FQNENV in the germline V gene. CDR3 sequence: CASSHNVWGEGNQPQHF. The CDR3 bases are TGTGCCAGCAGCCACAACGTATGGGGGGAGGGCAATCAGCCCCAGCATTTT.

The V gene is TRBV6-5, the J gene TRBJ1-1; D gene ambiguous. V was clipped by 5 bases and J by 5 bases, with 9 bases between them. Looked up from germline, CDR1 is MNHEY and CDR2 is SVGAGI. The CDR3 is 12 amino acids. CDR3 protein: CASSTSETEAFF. CDR3 nucleotide sequence: TGTGCCAGCAGTACATCAGAAACTGAAGCTTTCTTT.

The chain links TRBV30 to TRBJ1-5, with a possible D match to TRBD1 (5 bases). Germline CDR1 reads GTSNPN; CDR2 reads SVGIG (reference sequence). The CDR3 contains 14 residues. V was cut by 2 bases and J by 3 bases, with 11 bases left in between. The CDR3 is CAWSRDGHNQPQHF. CDR3 coding DNA: TGTGCCTGGAGTAGGGACGGGCACAATCAGCCCCAGCATTTT. Complete variable domain (other parts from reference TRBV30 and TRBJ1-5): SQTIHQWPATLVQPVGSPLSLECTVEGTSNPNLYWYRQAAGRGLQLLFYSVGIGQISSEVPQNLSASRPQDRQFILSSKKLLLSDSGFYLCAWSRDGHNQPQHFGDGTRLSIL.

V is TRBV2 and J is TRBJ1-1, with a possible D match to TRBD1 (5 bases). The CDR3 has 14 residues. The germline gives CDR1 SNHLY, CDR2 FYNNEI. V lost 6 bases and J lost 0, with 11 bases in between. CDR3 amino acids: CASSDSYMNTEAFF. CDR3 nucleotide sequence: TGTGCCAGCAGCGACAGCTACATGAACACTGAAGCTTTCTTT. The full variable domain, completed using reference TRBV2 and TRBJ1-1, is EPEVTQTPSHQVTQMGQEVILRCVPISNHLYFYWYRQILGQKVEFLVSFYNNEISEKSEIFDDQFSVERPDGSNFTLKIRSTKLEDSAMYFCASSDSYMNTEAFFGQGTRLTVV.

The chain is built from TRBV30 and TRBJ2-3, with a weak D call TRBD2 (6 bases). CDR1 and CDR2 (germline): GTSNPN, SVGIG (reference sequence). The V end was cut by 4 bases, the J end by 4 bases, with 18 bases between. The CDR3 covers 15 residues. DNA for the CDR3: TGTGCCTGGACGGGGGTTGGGGGAGAGGCAGATACGCAGTATTTT. Translating gives CAWTGVGGEADTQYF. Filled out from reference TRBV30 and TRBJ2-3, the complete variable domain reads SQTIHQWPATLVQPVGSPLSLECTVEGTSNPNLYWYRQAAGRGLQLLFYSVGIGQISSEVPQNLSASRPQDRQFILSSKKLLLSDSGFYLCAWTGVGGEADTQYFGPGTRLTVL.

The chain uses TRBV14 and TRBJ1-4; D call uncertain. The CDR3 loop spans 17 amino acids. V was trimmed by 4 bases and J by 0 bases, leaving 15 bases between them. Germline loops: CDR1 SGHDN, CDR2 FVKESK. The CDR3 region is CASSPISGPATNEKLFF. The CDR3 nucleotides read TGTGCCAGCAGCCCTATATCAGGTCCTGCAACTAATGAAAAACTGTTTTTT. Variable domain in full (rest from reference TRBV14 and TRBJ1-4): EAGVTQFPSHSVIEKGQTVTLRCDPISGHDNLYWYRRVMGKEIKFLLHFVKESKQDESGMPNNRFLAERTGGTYSTLKVQPAELEDSGVYFCASSPISGPATNEKLFFGSGTQLSVL.

CDR3 in DNA: TGTGCCAGCAGCGTAGGGACCGGGACGAACACCGGGGAGCTGTTTTTT. Translation: CASSVGTGTNTGELFF. The chain recombines TRBV9 with TRBJ2-2; a possible D gene is TRBD2 (5 bases). V was clipped by 0 bases and J by 0 bases, with 9 bases between them. The CDR3 covers 16 residues. In germline, CDR1 is SGDLS, CDR2 YYNGEE.

The CDR3 sequence: CASSLGYGYEQYF. The DNA for the CDR3 is TGTGCCAGCAGCTTAGGATACGGCTACGAGCAGTACTTC. The V gene is TRBV13, the J gene TRBJ2-7; no definite D call. V was clipped by 0 bases and J by 3 bases, with 6 bases between them. The CDR3 totals 13 residues. Germline CDR1 and CDR2: PRHDT and FYEKMQ (reference sequence).

The chain is built from TRBV28 and TRBJ2-7; D not resolved. This CDR3 region has 14 residues. Trimming shortened V by 4 bases and J by 6 bases, and 16 bases separated the two germline ends. Germline lookup yields CDR1 MDHEN and CDR2 SYDVKM. In DNA form, the CDR3 reads TGTGCCAGCAGTTCCCACCTAATATCTGGCGAGCAGTACTTC. This sequence encodes CASSSHLISGEQYF.